In its sample, the clone carrying this TCR beta chain was seen a few times. Its target is not known. V was clipped by 0 bases and J by 4 bases; unmatched bases: 10. The CDR3 totals 16 residues. Germline V gives CDR1 DFQATT, CDR2 SNEGSKA (reference sequence). This record belongs to a study of T-cell reconstitution after alpha-beta-depleted transplantation in children. General study findings and limits: Some patients showed high day-60 TCRbeta diversity, which derived from surviving recipient T cells and thymic progenitors. T-cell counts and diversity at one year following transplant were attributed mainly to newly produced T cells. Several hundred rapidly expanded clones from non-depleted graft cells reportedly supplied alpha-beta T cells about two months post-transplant.

TCRbeta library construction was performed incorporating unique molecular identifiers. TCRdb independently ran MiXCR on the PCR reads; one entry per CDR3 protein. Here the sample spans 900,000 or so distinct CDR3 sequences, under 20% being singletons. The clonotype originates from a male patient younger than 18 who had a stem cell transplant for acute lymphoblastic leukemia, so the T cells may come from the graft donor. J is TRBJ2-3 and V is TRBV20-1; 7 bases agree with TRBD1. The input for sequencing was PBMCs, mostly from graft donor cells, taken 360 days after TCRalphabeta/CD19-depleted stem cell transplant. CDR3 residues: CSARDWSRDSSDTQYF. As DNA, the CDR3 is TGCAGTGCTAGAGATTGGTCCCGGGACAGTTCAGATACGCAGTATTTT.